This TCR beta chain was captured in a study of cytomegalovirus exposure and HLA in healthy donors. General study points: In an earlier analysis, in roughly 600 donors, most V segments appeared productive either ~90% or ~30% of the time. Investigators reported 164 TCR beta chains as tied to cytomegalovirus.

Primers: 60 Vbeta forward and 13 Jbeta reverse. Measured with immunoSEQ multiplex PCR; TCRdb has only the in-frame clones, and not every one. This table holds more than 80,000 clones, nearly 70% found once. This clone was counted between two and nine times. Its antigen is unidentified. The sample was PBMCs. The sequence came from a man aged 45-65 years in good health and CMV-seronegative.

This CDR3 reads CSVGFRPGQGLEQYF. The CDR3 DNA is TGCAGCGTTGGTTTTAGGCCGGGACAGGGACTCGAGCAGTACTTC. The V gene is TRBV29-1, the J gene TRBJ2-7; 9 nucleotides agree with TRBD1. The CDR3 contains 15 residues. Germline CDR1 and CDR2: SQVTM and ANQGSEA. J lost 6 bases, V lost 4 bases, and 13 bases had no gene match.